The 10 T cell receptor beta chains in this list originate from one sample, sequenced in a study of blood T cell repertoires in COVID-19. Libraries were prepared by immunoSEQ multiplex PCR; TCRdb keeps only in-frame clonotypes and omits some of them. Of 250,000 to 350,000 clones in the sample, approximately 90% are singletons; the top ten hold about 6%. The sample taken for sequencing was peripheral blood. These receptors came from a woman between 45 and 65 years old with COVID-19, enrolled during active disease.

This chain connects TRBV7-3 to TRBJ2-1; no clear D gene. Germline loops: CDR1 SGHTA, CDR2 FQGTGA. This CDR3 has 13 residues. V was shortened by 2 bases and J by 8 bases, with 10 bases between the two germline ends. The CDR3, as DNA: TGTGCCAGCAGCTTACTAGGATATGATGAGCAGTTCTTC. This codes for CASSLLGYDEQFF.

The chain has TRBV4-1 and TRBJ2-4; D is unresolved. Germline V gene data show CDR1 as MGHRA and CDR2 as YSYEKL. The CDR3 sequence is 16 residues long. Trimming pared 1 base from V and 4 bases from J, leaving 14 bases between. Here the CDR3 reads CASSQVEEIFKNIQYF. The CDR3 nucleotides are TGCGCCAGCAGCCAAGTCGAGGAGATCTTTAAAAACATTCAGTACTTC.

The rearrangement links TRBV5-1 to TRBJ2-7, with TRBD2 matching 9 bases. Germline V gene lookup returns CDR1 SGHRS and CDR2 YFSETQ. The ends lost 3 bases at V and 0 bases at J; junction bases unmatched: 4. The CDR3 totals 15 residues. CDR3 sequence reads: CASSSAGGTSYEQYF. CDR3 nucleotide sequence: TGCGCCAGCAGCTCAGCGGGAGGCACCTCCTACGAGCAGTACTTC.

This rearrangement joins TRBV7-9 to TRBJ2-7, with 7 bases aligning to TRBD2. The V segment lost 3 bases and the J segment 5 bases; nucleotides outside the gene matches: 7. There are 14 residues in the CDR3. In germline, CDR1 is SEHNR, CDR2 FQNEAQ (reference sequence). This CDR3 is CASSLGGSRNEQYF. CDR3 bases: TGTGCCAGCAGCTTGGGCGGGAGTCGAAACGAGCAGTACTTC.

The V and J genes are TRBV6-5 and TRBJ1-5; TRBD1 might be the D (5 bases). V was shortened by 8 bases and J by 2 bases, with 13 bases between the two germline ends. The CDR3 runs 14 residues. Germline-derived CDR1 and CDR2 are MNHEY and SVGAGI. The CDR3 DNA reads TGTGCCAGCGGCCGGGGGTCAGGCAATCAGCCCCAGCATTTT. It yields the protein CASGRGSGNQPQHF.

The J gene is TRBJ1-6, the V gene TRBV19, with 7 bases fitting TRBD1. The germline V gene has CDR1 LNHDA and CDR2 SQIVND (reference sequence). V shed 7 bases, J shed 2 bases, and the junction held 14 bases outside the gene matches. The CDR3 sequence is 18 residues long. CDR3 in amino acids: CASKNQYGGQAYNSPLHF. The CDR3 region has the DNA TGTGCCAGTAAAAATCAGTATGGAGGACAGGCCTATAATTCACCCCTCCACTTT.

The rearrangement uses TRBV6-5 and TRBJ1-5, with D tentatively TRBD1 (6 bases). Germline loops: CDR1 MNHEY, CDR2 SVGAGI. The CDR3 covers 16 residues. Trimming took 2 bases from V and 0 from J, leaving 11 bases between them. CDR3 sequence reads: CASSYGTPYSNQPQHF. The CDR3 nucleotides read TGTGCCAGCAGTTACGGGACACCCTATAGCAATCAGCCCCAGCATTTT.

V usage is TRBV11-2 and J usage is TRBJ2-1, with 12 bases aligning to TRBD2. This CDR3 spans 16 amino acids. Germline V gene data show CDR1 as SGHAT and CDR2 as FQNNGV. V was clipped by 5 bases and J by 7 bases; unmatched bases: 9. The CDR3 bases are TGTGCCAGCAGCCCACGGACTAGCGGGATACGAAATGAGCAGTTCTTC. Translated: CASSPRTSGIRNEQFF. Complete variable domain (other parts from reference TRBV11-2 and TRBJ2-1): EAGVAQSPRYKIIEKRQSVAFWCNPISGHATLYWYQQILGQGPKLLIQFQNNGVVDDSQLPKDRFSAERLKGVDSTLKIQPAKLEDSAVYLCASSPRTSGIRNEQFFGPGTRLTVL.

The CDR3 loop is CASSQAGQGASPLHF. CDR3 nucleotide sequence: TGTGCCAGCAGCCAAGCGGGACAGGGCGCTTCACCCCTCCACTTT. The chain combines TRBV6-5 with TRBJ1-6; 9 bases agree with TRBD1. This CDR3 spans 15 amino acids. The germline V gene has CDR1 MNHEY and CDR2 SVGAGI. Germline trimming cut 6 bases from V and 9 bases from J; bases unmatched to any gene: 9.

The genes are TRBV6-6 and TRBJ2-3; 7 nucleotides match TRBD2. The CDR3 is made up of 16 amino acids. Looked up from germline, CDR1 is MNHNY and CDR2 is SVGAGI (reference sequence). After removal of 5 bases from V and 5 bases from J, the junction contained 13 bases not matched to a gene. The CDR3 DNA follows: TGTGCCAGCAGTGGAGGGGCGGCGGGAGTCGTAGATACGCAGTATTTT. It encodes CASSGGAAGVVDTQYF.